This entry lists 3 T cell receptor beta chains sequenced from one sample in a study of post-analysis software for immune sequencing data. Whole-study results and caveats: Controls had lower frequencies than patients of roughly five TRBV segments, which included TRBV5-6, TRBV5-1 and TRBV20-1.

These receptors are not linked to any known antigen. Presence of unique molecular identifiers characterized the TCR beta cDNA libraries. TCRdb re-derived calls from the PCR reads in MiXCR, one entry per CDR3 protein. The sample consists of hundreds of thousands of distinct CDR3 sequences, about 57% of them appearing once. Sequencing was done on a sample of blood. Every receptor here comes from a girl aged 10 to 17 with multiple sclerosis.

This clonotype was counted between two and nine times. The CDR3 sequence: CASSFPDRASNEQFF. The CDR3 region has the DNA TGCGCCAGCAGCTTCCCGGACAGGGCGTCGAATGAGCAGTTCTTC. V is TRBV5-1 and J is TRBJ2-1; 8 bases align to TRBD1. Germline V gene lookup returns CDR1 SGHRS and CDR2 YFSETQ. The CDR3 covers 15 residues. J lost 7 bases, V lost 2 bases, and 8 bases had no gene match.

The rearrangement uses TRBV27 and TRBJ2-7, with D perhaps matching TRBD1 (5 bases). Germline V lookup: CDR1 MNHEY, CDR2 SMNVEV (reference sequence). The V end was cut by 3 bases, the J end by 2 bases, with 11 bases between. This CDR3 has 14 amino acids. The CDR3, as DNA: TGTGCCAGCAGTTTCATCGACAGAACCTACGAGCAGTACTTC. Translation gives CASSFIDRTYEQYF.

V usage is TRBV6-6 and J usage is TRBJ2-7; 12 bases fit TRBD2. The CDR3 totals 16 residues. Germline V gene lookup returns CDR1 MNHNY and CDR2 SVGAGI (reference sequence). Trimming cost V 6 bases and J 3 bases; bases outside gene matches: 9. The CDR3 is CASRRSRTSGIYEQYF. CDR3 DNA sequence: TGTGCCAGCAGGCGCTCCCGGACTAGCGGGATCTACGAGCAGTACTTC.